This passage covers 27 T cell receptor beta chains from one sample sequenced in a study of human T cells and chemical hapten exposure. TCRdb called the RACE reads again in MiXCR, with one record for every CDR3 protein. The sample includes around 350,000 distinct CDR3 sequences, about 5% seen only once; the top ten take about 8.7%. The sample's time point: pre-sensitization, week 0. The treatment denotes: therapeutic diphenylcyclopropenone sensitization with weekly scalp DPC. The specimen was whole blood, collected in connection with sensitization to the hapten diphenylcyclopropenone (DPC). The receptor set was obtained from a woman between 18 and 29 years old with alopecia areata. Some clones in this sample may be carry-over from other donors' samples.

The rearrangement uses TRBV12-3 or TRBV12-4 and TRBJ2-7, with 8 bases lining up with TRBD1. V shed 6 bases and J 5 bases; nucleotides not matched to a gene: 9. There are 14 residues in the CDR3. The CDR3 protein is CASSETGVKDEQYF. The CDR3, as DNA: TGTGCCAGCAGCGAGACAGGGGTGAAGGACGAGCAGTACTTC.

Many counts were recorded for this clonotype. V is TRBV6-2 or TRBV6-3 and J is TRBJ2-1, with D tentatively TRBD1 or TRBD2 (6 bases each). Germline CDR1 MNHEY, CDR2 SVGEGT. V lost 10 bases and J 5 bases, leaving 18 bases between the germline ends. The CDR3 contains 14 residues. CDR3 region: CATREGGSDNEQFF. In DNA, the CDR3 is TGTGCCACTCGCGAGGGGGGTTCGGACAATGAGCAGTTCTTC.

The chain combines TRBV19 with TRBJ2-2, with 7 bases that match TRBD1. Per the germline V gene, CDR1 is LNHDA and CDR2 is SQIVND (reference sequence). Trimming cost V 6 bases and J 0 bases; bases outside gene matches: 4. This CDR3 has 15 residues. The chain's CDR3 is CASRQTGTNTGELFF. As DNA, the CDR3 is TGTGCCAGTAGGCAGACAGGGACGAACACCGGGGAGCTGTTTTTT.

The sample holds a few counts of this clonotype. The V and J genes are TRBV4-1 and TRBJ2-3; D not resolved. This CDR3 is 14 amino acids long. The V end lost 2 bases, the J end lost 3 bases, and 9 bases lay between the germline ends. Germline V gene data show CDR1 as MGHRA and CDR2 as YSYEKL. For the CDR3, the DNA is TGCGCCAGCAGCCAATTTCTTCTGACAGATACGCAGTATTTT. It yields the protein CASSQFLLTDTQYF.

This clonotype was detected ten times or more. The chain combines TRBV28 with TRBJ2-7, with D possibly matching TRBD1 (5 bases). The CDR3 is made up of 11 amino acids. Trimming removed 6 bases from V and 5 bases from J, with 8 bases in between. Germline V CDR1 and CDR2: MDHEN, SYDVKM. CDR3 DNA sequence: TGTGCCAGCAGAGGGGTCGACGAGCAGTACTTC. Translation: CASRGVDEQYF.

At least ten counts were recorded for this clonotype. CDR3 in DNA: TGCAGTGCAACCGACAGTAGGATCATTCAGCCCCAGCATTTT. It translates to CSATDSRIIQPQHF. The genes are TRBV20-1 and TRBJ1-5; TRBD1 might be the D (5 bases). Germline assignment: CDR1 DFQATT and CDR2 SNEGSKA (reference sequence). The CDR3 covers 14 residues. Trimming took off 6 bases at V and 6 bases at J, with 18 bases between the two ends.

The CDR3 nucleotides are TGCAGTGCTAGAGATCGGGTTAGCAGTAATGAAAAACTGTTTTTT. Translated, it gives CSARDRVSSNEKLFF. The chain links TRBV20-1 to TRBJ1-4, with D hard to call. The germline V gene encodes CDR1 DFQATT and CDR2 SNEGSKA (reference sequence). Trimming pared 0 bases from V and 4 bases from J, leaving 12 bases between. The CDR3 spans 15 residues.

This clonotype was picked up many times. The rearrangement links TRBV5-1 to TRBJ2-7, with D hard to call. The CDR3 covers 15 residues. Trimming removed 0 bases from V and 4 bases from J, with 14 bases in between. Per the germline V gene, CDR1 is SGHRS and CDR2 is YFSETQ. CDR3 nucleotides: TGCGCCAGCAGCTTGGACGTCCGGTCCCTATACGAGCAGTACTTC. This encodes CASSLDVRSLYEQYF.

This clonotype was recorded many times. The rearrangement joins TRBV7-2 to TRBJ2-1, with D perhaps TRBD2 (5 bases). Per germline, CDR1 SGHTA and CDR2 FQGNSA. Deletions cut 5 bases from V and 1 base from J, with 24 bases between. The length of the CDR3 is 19 residues. CDR3 DNA sequence: TGTGCCAGCAGCGCTCGGGGAAGCCGTGTTTCGTTGTCCTACAATGAGCAGTTCTTC. This encodes CASSARGSRVSLSYNEQFF. Full variable domain (rest looked up from reference TRBV7-2 and TRBJ2-1): GAGVSQSPSNKVTEKGKDVELRCDPISGHTALYWYRQSLGQGLEFLIYFQGNSAPDKSGLPSDRFSAERTGGSVSTLTIQRTQQEDSAVYLCASSARGSRVSLSYNEQFFGPGTRLTVL.

In its sample, this clonotype was seen many times. The chain uses TRBV20-1 and TRBJ1-4, with a tentative D call TRBD1 (5 bases). The CDR3 extends over 11 amino acids. Deletions cut 5 bases from V and 6 bases from J, with 7 bases between. Germline V gene lookup returns CDR1 DFQATT and CDR2 SNEGSKA (reference sequence). CDR3 sequence: CSAPTDEKLFF. The CDR3 DNA sequence: TGCAGTGCTCCGACAGATGAAAAACTGTTTTTT.

Ten or more counts support this clonotype. CDR3 loop: CASTDTRGTEAFF. CDR3 sequence (DNA): TGTGCCAGCACCGACACCAGGGGAACTGAAGCTTTCTTT. The chain recombines TRBV6-2 or TRBV6-3 with TRBJ1-1; D might be TRBD1 (6 bases). Looked up from germline, CDR1 is MNHEY and CDR2 is SVGEGT. V dropped 7 bases and J dropped 5 bases, with 14 bases sitting between them. The CDR3 runs to 13 residues.

This clonotype was recorded many times. The gene calls are TRBV7-9 and TRBJ2-3; D not certain. V dropped 4 bases and J dropped 1 base, with 12 bases sitting between them. This CDR3 contains 15 residues. The V gene's germline CDR1 is SEHNR and CDR2 FQNEAQ (reference sequence). Here the CDR3 DNA reads TGTGCCAGCAGCTCGACACTCCAGGGCACAGATACGCAGTATTTT. Amino acid sequence: CASSSTLQGTDTQYF. The full variable domain, rest sourced from reference TRBV7-9 and TRBJ2-3, is DTGVSQNPRHKITKRGQNVTFRCDPISEHNRLYWYRQTLGQGPEFLTYFQNEAQLEKSRLLSDRFSAERPKGSFSTLEIQRTEQGDSAMYLCASSSTLQGTDTQYFGPGTRLTVL.

At least ten counts were recorded for this clonotype. The gene calls are TRBV6-5 and TRBJ1-6, with D maybe TRBD1 (6 bases). The length of the CDR3 is 14 residues. Trimming pared 8 bases from V and 7 bases from J, leaving 15 bases between. Germline V gene data show CDR1 as MNHEY and CDR2 as SVGAGI. The CDR3 here is CASGRGQSNSPLHF. Here the CDR3 DNA reads TGTGCCAGCGGCCGTGGACAGTCAAATTCACCCCTCCACTTT.

This clonotype was recorded many times. CDR3 amino acids: CASSRTGNTEAFF. DNA for the CDR3: TGCGCCAGCAGCCGAACAGGGAACACTGAAGCTTTCTTT. The chain has TRBV4-3 and TRBJ1-1; tentatively, D is TRBD1 (5 bases). The germline CDR1 and CDR2 sequences are LGHNA and YSLEER. V dropped 4 bases and J dropped 1 base, with 7 bases sitting between them. This CDR3 comprises 13 residues.

This clonotype was seen repeatedly, ten times or more. V and J are TRBV5-4 and TRBJ2-2; D not certain. CDR3 size: 12 residues. Per the germline V gene, CDR1 is SGHNT and CDR2 is YYREEE (reference sequence). V lost 4 bases and J 6 bases, leaving 7 bases between the germline ends. CDR3 sequence: CASSRDSGELFF. The DNA of the CDR3 is TGTGCCAGCAGCAGAGACTCCGGGGAGCTGTTTTTT.

The CDR3 loop is CASRARPGATEAFF. CDR3 DNA: TGTGCCAGCAGGGCACGGCCAGGGGCCACTGAAGCTTTCTTT. The V gene is TRBV6-1, the J gene TRBJ1-1, with D perhaps TRBD1 (6 bases). This CDR3 has 14 amino acids. Germline values: CDR1 MNHNS, CDR2 SASEGT. V was clipped by 6 bases and J by 4 bases, with 15 bases between them.

This clonotype was seen repeatedly, ten times or more. V usage is TRBV10-3 and J usage is TRBJ1-2, with TRBD1 matching over 7 bases. From germline, CDR1 is ENHRY and CDR2 SYGVKD. The CDR3 is 14 amino acids. Trimming removed 4 bases from V and 3 bases from J; junction bases left unmatched: 5. CDR3 DNA sequence: TGTGCCATCAGTGTGACAGGGAGGGACTATGGCTACACCTTC. The encoded protein is CAISVTGRDYGYTF.

The rearrangement joins TRBV19 to TRBJ2-5, with D tentatively TRBD1 (5 bases). CDR3 length: 14 residues. CDR1 LNHDA and CDR2 SQIVND come from the germline V gene (reference sequence). Trimming took off 5 bases at V and 4 bases at J, with 14 bases between the two ends. DNA of the CDR3: TGTGCCAGTAGTCCCCTGACAGTTGGAGAGACCCAGTACTTC. This gives the protein CASSPLTVGETQYF.

This clonotype was picked up a small number of times. The chain has TRBV4-3 and TRBJ1-4; 9 bases match TRBD1. Germline CDR1 LGHNA, CDR2 YSLEER. V was pared by 4 bases and J by 6 bases, with 6 bases of the junction left unmatched. This CDR3 is 15 amino acids long. CDR3 nucleotides: TGCGCCAGCAGCCTAAGGGGGACAGGGTATGAAAAACTGTTTTTT. As protein: CASSLRGTGYEKLFF.

DNA of the CDR3: TGTGCCAGCAGCCCCAATACTTGGACAGATAGCAATCAGCCCCAGCATTTT. Translating it yields CASSPNTWTDSNQPQHF. This chain uses TRBV28 with TRBJ1-5; tentative D call: TRBD1 (6 bases). The CDR3 covers 17 residues. Trimming pared 6 bases from V and 0 bases from J, leaving 18 bases between. The germline V gene encodes CDR1 MDHEN and CDR2 SYDVKM. The entire variable domain, with the rest obtained from reference TRBV28 and TRBJ1-5, is as follows: DVKVTQSSRYLVKRTGEKVFLECVQDMDHENMFWYRQDPGLGLRLIYFSYDVKMKEKGDIPEGYSVSREKKERFSLILESASTNQTSMYLCASSPNTWTDSNQPQHFGDGTRLSIL.

This chain joins TRBV28 and TRBJ2-7; tentative D call: TRBD1 (6 bases). With 8 bases removed from V and 3 bases from J, the gap between germline ends came to 14 bases. Germline V gives CDR1 MDHEN, CDR2 SYDVKM. This CDR3 has 13 residues. The CDR3 sequence is CASFGTTNYEQYF. The CDR3 DNA is TGTGCCAGCTTCGGGACAACCAACTACGAGCAGTACTTC.

This clonotype occurred a few times. J is TRBJ2-3 and V is TRBV5-5; no definite D call. The CDR3 extends over 14 amino acids. Germline V CDR1 and CDR2: SGHKS, YYEKEE (reference sequence). The V end was cut by 0 bases, the J end by 4 bases, with 9 bases between. The CDR3 nucleotides read TGTGCCAGCAGCTTGGATCCCTCGGCAGATACGCAGTATTTT. It yields the protein CASSLDPSADTQYF. The complete variable domain, with remaining parts taken from reference TRBV5-5 and TRBJ2-3, reads DAGVTQSPTHLIKTRGQQVTLRCSPISGHKSVSWYQQVLGQGPQFIFQYYEKEERGRGNFPDRFSARQFPNYSSELNVNALLLGDSALYLCASSLDPSADTQYFGPGTRLTVL.

The chain carries TRBV5-1 and TRBJ1-2, with 8 bases that match TRBD1. The CDR3 covers 13 residues. CDR1 is SGHRS, CDR2 YFSETQ, per germline. V was pared by 5 bases and J by 6 bases, with 6 bases of the junction left unmatched. CDR3 sequence: CASSSDRGDGYTF. The CDR3 region has the DNA TGCGCCAGCAGTTCCGACAGGGGTGATGGCTACACCTTC.

DNA for the CDR3: TGTGCCAGCAGCGTAGAGATTATAAGGAGCTCCGGGGAGCTGTTTTTT. Residues: CASSVEIIRSSGELFF. V and J are TRBV9 and TRBJ2-2; no definite D call. The CDR3 is 16 amino acids. Germline V CDR1 and CDR2: SGDLS, YYNGEE. Trimming stripped 0 bases from V and 6 bases from J, with 15 bases between.

This clonotype was picked up many times. The chain combines TRBV12-3 or TRBV12-4 with TRBJ2-3; 8 bases fit TRBD2. Trimming cost V 7 bases and J 5 bases; bases outside gene matches: 8. The CDR3 spans 14 residues. The CDR3 DNA sequence: TGTGCCAGCAAGGCTAGCGGGTACAAAGATACGCAGTATTTT. Its translation: CASKASGYKDTQYF.

The chain employs TRBV2 and TRBJ2-3; the D is unclear. V was trimmed by 11 bases and J by 4 bases, leaving 13 bases between them. The CDR3 totals 12 residues. The germline gives CDR1 SNHLY, CDR2 FYNNEI. CDR3 residues: CASSSNSDTQYF. In DNA, the CDR3 is TGTGCCTCCAGCAGCAACTCAGATACGCAGTATTTT.

This clonotype was observed many times. This rearrangement joins TRBV18 to TRBJ2-7; unclear D gene. Germline V gene lookup returns CDR1 KGHSH and CDR2 LQKENI. The CDR3 length is 12 residues. The ends were cut back, 2 bases at V and 3 bases at J, with 5 bases in the middle. This CDR3 is CASSPAGYEQYF. The CDR3 coding sequence is TGTGCCAGCTCACCAGCAGGCTACGAGCAGTACTTC.